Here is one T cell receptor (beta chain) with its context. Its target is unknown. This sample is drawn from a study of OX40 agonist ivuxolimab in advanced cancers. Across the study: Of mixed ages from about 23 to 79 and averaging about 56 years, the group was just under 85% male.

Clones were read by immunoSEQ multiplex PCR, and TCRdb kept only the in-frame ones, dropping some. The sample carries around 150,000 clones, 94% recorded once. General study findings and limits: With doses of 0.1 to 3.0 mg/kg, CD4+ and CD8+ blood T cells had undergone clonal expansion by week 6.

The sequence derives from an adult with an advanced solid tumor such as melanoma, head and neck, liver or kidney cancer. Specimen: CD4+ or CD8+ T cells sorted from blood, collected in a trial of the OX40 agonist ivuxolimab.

Written as DNA, the CDR3 is TGCGCCAGCAGCGCGACAGGGATGGCCAAAAACATTCAGTACTTC. Its protein is CASSATGMAKNIQYF. This chain connects TRBV10-1 to TRBJ2-4, with 7 bases matching TRBD1. Germline V lookup: CDR1 WNHNN, CDR2 SYGVQD (reference sequence). The CDR3 is 15 amino acids. V lost 6 bases, J lost 1 base, and 6 bases stayed unmatched.